This section outlines one TCR beta chain sequence together with its context. Its antigen is still unknown. CDR1 and CDR2 from the germline V gene are KGHSH and LQKENI. Unmatched junction bases numbered 6, after V lost 2 bases and J lost 6 bases. This CDR3 spans 14 amino acids. The data belong to a study of cytomegalovirus exposure and HLA in healthy donors. General study findings and limits: That first-cohort TCR clusters tended to co-occur in the 95 to 150 validation repertoires was found in a later analysis.

A roughly 130-subject validation cohort, separate from the approximately 670-subject first cohort, supplied the donors. The method was immunoSEQ multiplex PCR; TCRdb's version includes in-frame clones alone and lacks a portion of them. In the table there are 130,000 or so clones, approximately 90% of which are singletons. The receptor was derived from a woman aged 25-40 years in good health and CMV-seropositive. This rearrangement joins TRBV18 to TRBJ2-7; TRBD1 agrees at 8 bases. The source material was PBMCs. The DNA for the CDR3 is TGTGCCAGCTCACCATGCCAGGGGGCTTGCGAGCAGTACTTC. Translation gives CASSPCQGACEQYF.